The 32 T cell receptor beta chains below all came from one sample that was sequenced in a study of T cell changes during pregnancy in multiple sclerosis. The method was immunoSEQ multiplex PCR; TCRdb's version includes in-frame clones alone and lacks a portion of them. The data show about 21,000 clones, approximately 86% seen once. Sample: CD4+ T cells from peripheral blood mononuclear cells, taken in the first trimester of pregnancy. All receptors come from a female donor in good health, enrolled as a control in a pregnancy study.

This chain connects TRBV2 to TRBJ2-1; 8 bases are shared with TRBD1. With V trimmed by 4 bases and J by 6 bases, 5 bases remained unmatched. The CDR3 runs to 14 residues. Germline assignment: CDR1 SNHLY and CDR2 FYNNEI. The CDR3 DNA is TGTGCCAGCAGTGTTGCCAGGGGGCCCAATGAGCAGTTCTTC. It specifies CASSVARGPNEQFF.

The chain joins TRBV19 to TRBJ2-3; maybe TRBD1 (8 bases). With 5 bases removed from V and 6 bases from J, the gap between germline ends came to 15 bases. CDR1 LNHDA and CDR2 SQIVND come from the germline V gene (reference sequence). The CDR3 extends over 14 amino acids. CDR3 loop: CASSPHRGGDTQYF. The CDR3 coding sequence is TGTGCCAGTAGTCCCCACAGGGGGGGCGATACGCAGTATTTT.

V and J are TRBV2 and TRBJ2-7; weak D call: TRBD1 (5 bases). The length of the CDR3 is 14 residues. Germline values: CDR1 SNHLY, CDR2 FYNNEI. V lost 8 bases and J lost 2, with 16 bases in between. CDR3 loop: CASLRQPYTYEQYF. CDR3 nucleotide sequence: TGTGCCAGCCTAAGACAGCCATATACCTACGAGCAGTACTTC.

The chain joins TRBV7-2 to TRBJ2-1; 9 positions agree with TRBD1. Germline V CDR1 and CDR2: SGHTA, FQGNSA. CDR3 size: 16 residues. V shed 6 bases and J 5 bases; nucleotides not matched to a gene: 11. The CDR3 sequence is CASSSYRDRVNNEQFF. CDR3 nucleotides: TGTGCCAGCAGTTCTTACCGGGACAGGGTCAACAATGAGCAGTTCTTC.

CDR3 DNA: TGCGCCAGCAGCATCAGCGGGGGCAGCACAGATACGCAGTATTTT. Translating gives CASSISGGSTDTQYF. The chain joins TRBV4-1 to TRBJ2-3, with 8 bases lining up with TRBD2. The CDR3 extends over 15 amino acids. The trim removed 5 bases at V and 0 bases at J, leaving 4 bases unmatched. Germline values: CDR1 MGHRA, CDR2 YSYEKL.

The chain is built from TRBV25-1 and TRBJ1-2; TRBD1 matches at 8 bases. The junction had 11 bases not matched to a gene; V was cut back by 2 bases and J by 6 bases. There are 16 residues in the CDR3. Germline values: CDR1 MGHDK, CDR2 SYGVNS. CDR3 sequence reads: CASSEVGRDRPNGYTF. Written as DNA, the CDR3 is TGTGCCAGCAGTGAAGTAGGAAGGGACAGGCCAAATGGCTACACCTTC.

The V call is TRBV2, the J call TRBJ2-7; D is possibly TRBD1 (6 bases). Germline lookup yields CDR1 SNHLY and CDR2 FYNNEI. The V end lost 3 bases, the J end lost 1 base, and 10 bases lay between the germline ends. This CDR3 is 14 amino acids long. CDR3 DNA sequence: TGTGCCAGCAGTGAGACAGGAGCATCCTACGAGCAGTACTTC. It codes for CASSETGASYEQYF.

In its sample, this clone was seen once. The J gene is TRBJ1-1, the V gene TRBV4-3, with D perhaps matching TRBD1 (5 bases). This CDR3 is built from 15 residues. Trimming took 6 bases from V and 0 from J, leaving 14 bases between them. Germline CDR1 LGHNA, CDR2 YSLEER. The CDR3 protein is CASRLGEELNTEAFF. The CDR3 bases are TGCGCCAGCAGGCTGGGGGAGGAGTTGAACACTGAAGCTTTCTTT.

This clone was seen once. The V gene is TRBV28, the J gene TRBJ1-4, with 7 bases identical to TRBD1. Germline loops: CDR1 MDHEN, CDR2 SYDVKM. The CDR3 contains 15 residues. V shed 5 bases and J 8 bases; nucleotides not matched to a gene: 11. The CDR3 sequence: CASSIPTGDGEKLFF. DNA for the CDR3: TGTGCCAGCAGTATACCCACAGGGGATGGAGAAAAACTGTTTTTT.

By sample fraction, this clone is medium-sized (0.01 to 0.1%). The chain recombines TRBV5-1 with TRBJ2-7, with 10 bases aligning to TRBD2. V lost 5 bases, J lost 3 bases, and 5 bases stayed unmatched. Per germline, CDR1 SGHRS and CDR2 YFSETQ. This CDR3 contains 14 residues. The CDR3 protein is CASSPAGGNYEQYF. The CDR3 bases are TGCGCCAGCAGTCCAGCGGGAGGGAACTACGAGCAGTACTTC.

This clone was found a few times. V gene TRBV6-5 combines with J gene TRBJ1-4; no clear D gene. Germline V lookup: CDR1 MNHEY, CDR2 SVGAGI. The germline V and J ends were trimmed by 8 bases and 4 bases, with 11 bases remaining between them. The CDR3 extends over 13 amino acids. The CDR3 protein is CASGGIDNEKLFF. The DNA of the CDR3 is TGTGCCAGCGGCGGGATTGATAATGAAAAACTGTTTTTT.

The chain uses TRBV28 and TRBJ1-5; possible D gene TRBD1, 5 bases. The CDR3 is 13 residues long. The germline V gene encodes CDR1 MDHEN and CDR2 SYDVKM. The germline V and J ends were trimmed by 5 bases and 6 bases, with 11 bases remaining between them. This chain's CDR3 is CASSQVDTQPQHF. Written as DNA, the CDR3 is TGTGCCAGCAGTCAAGTGGACACTCAGCCCCAGCATTTT.

The chain carries TRBV19 and TRBJ2-1, with 7 bases identical to TRBD2. V was clipped by 8 bases and J by 4 bases; unmatched bases: 5. The CDR3 sequence is 13 residues long. The germline V gene has CDR1 LNHDA and CDR2 SQIVND (reference sequence). The CDR3 here is CASGRGTYNEQFF. In nucleotides, the CDR3 is TGTGCCAGTGGGCGGGGGACTTACAATGAGCAGTTCTTC.

The chain carries TRBV9 and TRBJ2-7; no definite D call. The germline gives CDR1 SGDLS, CDR2 YYNGEE. This CDR3 has 15 residues. Trimming removed 0 bases from V and 0 bases from J, with 10 bases in between. The DNA of the CDR3 is TGTGCCAGCAGCGTAGAGCCTAGTAGCTCCTACGAGCAGTACTTC. Its protein product is CASSVEPSSSYEQYF.

The chain is built from TRBV21-1 and TRBJ2-1; the table assigns TRBD1, which was not confirmed against the DNA. TRBV21-1 is a recognized pseudogene. This CDR3 is 17 amino acids long. The CDR3 protein is CASSKRDIGGKADEQFF. DNA for the CDR3: TGTGCCAGCAGCAAAAGGGACATTGGGGGCAAGGCCGATGAGCAGTTCTTC.

This clone was seen a handful of times. The rearrangement uses TRBV7-8 and TRBJ2-1, with 8 bases identical to TRBD2. Losses at the gene ends were 5 bases for V and 4 bases for J; bases not matched to a gene: 16. Germline loops: CDR1 SGHVS, CDR2 FQNEAQ. The length of the CDR3 is 18 residues. Here the CDR3 reads CASSPPLRLAGIYNEQFF. The CDR3 region has the DNA TGTGCCAGCAGCCCCCCGCTCCGGCTAGCGGGCATTTACAATGAGCAGTTCTTC.

This clone has only one observation. The rearrangement joins TRBV16 to TRBJ1-1, with 7 bases fitting TRBD1. The ends lost 8 bases at V and 0 bases at J; junction bases unmatched: 9. The germline V gene has CDR1 KGHSY and CDR2 FQNENV. The CDR3 consists of 15 residues. The CDR3 DNA reads as TGTGCCAGCGGACAGGACTCCGGCATGAACACTGAAGCTTTCTTT. Its translation: CASGQDSGMNTEAFF.

The chain uses TRBV11-2 and TRBJ2-1, with 8 bases that match TRBD1. Trimming removed 2 bases from V and 4 bases from J; junction bases left unmatched: 1. CDR1 and CDR2 from the germline V gene are SGHAT and FQNNGV. The CDR3 covers 14 residues. The CDR3, as DNA: TGTGCCAGCAGCTTACGACAGGGGTACAATGAGCAGTTCTTC. Its translation is CASSLRQGYNEQFF.

The chain combines TRBV2 with TRBJ2-1; perhaps TRBD1 as D (6 bases). The CDR3 is made up of 14 amino acids. The germline gives CDR1 SNHLY, CDR2 FYNNEI. V gave up 6 bases and J gave up 4 bases, with 13 bases separating them. CDR3 sequence (DNA): TGTGCCAGCAGACCGGGACAACTATACAATGAGCAGTTCTTC. This translates into CASRPGQLYNEQFF.

On this clone itself: A much larger clone differs from this one at a single base, so this may be a read error. The chain recombines TRBV19 with TRBJ1-1, with a tentative D call TRBD1 (6 bases). The V end lost 4 bases, the J end lost 3 bases, and 9 bases lay between the germline ends. The length of the CDR3 is 13 residues. The germline V gene encodes CDR1 LNHDA and CDR2 SQIVND (reference sequence). CDR3 bases: TGTGCCAGTAGTAGAAACAGGGACACTGAAGCTTTCTTT. This sequence encodes CASSRNRDTEAFF.

The chain couples TRBV10-3 to TRBJ1-6; weak D call: TRBD1 (6 bases). V lost 0 bases, J lost 6 bases, and 15 bases lay in between. The germline CDR1 and CDR2 sequences are ENHRY and SYGVKD. The CDR3 totals 17 residues. CDR3 in amino acids: CAISESGTPKTNSPLHF. DNA for the CDR3: TGTGCCATCAGTGAGTCCGGGACACCGAAAACTAATTCACCCCTCCACTTT.

V usage is TRBV15 and J usage is TRBJ2-7, with TRBD2 matching over 13 bases. Losses at the gene ends were 0 bases for V and 6 bases for J; bases not matched to a gene: 11. This CDR3 is built from 18 residues. The V gene's germline CDR1 is LNHNV and CDR2 YYDKDF (reference sequence). CDR3: CATSRDLPAGLAGSEQYF. In DNA, the CDR3 is TGTGCCACCAGCAGAGACTTGCCTGCGGGACTAGCGGGGAGCGAGCAGTACTTC.

In this sample, this clone turned up once. The V call is TRBV11-2, the J call TRBJ1-3, with TRBD1 identical over 9 bases. The CDR3 is made up of 15 amino acids. Germline V lookup: CDR1 SGHAT, CDR2 FQNNGV. V lost 5 bases to trimming and J lost 7 bases; unmatched junction nucleotides: 9. The CDR3 DNA is TGTGCCAGCAGCACCTACAGGGGGCGAGGGAACACCATATATTTT. Its translation: CASSTYRGRGNTIYF.

The V and J genes are TRBV6-1 and TRBJ2-4; 7 nucleotides agree with TRBD2. The ends lost 2 bases at V and 1 base at J; junction bases unmatched: 8. The germline gives CDR1 MNHNS, CDR2 SASEGT. The CDR3 has 17 residues. CDR3 loop: CASSELGGLGAKNIQYF. CDR3 in DNA: TGTGCCAGCAGTGAATTGGGAGGGTTAGGGGCCAAAAACATTCAGTACTTC.

The chain has TRBV7-8 and TRBJ1-5, with D maybe TRBD1 (6 bases). The CDR3 sequence is 14 residues long. Looked up from germline, CDR1 is SGHVS and CDR2 is FQNEAQ. The V end was cut by 5 bases, the J end by 9 bases, with 17 bases between. The CDR3 spells CASSTQTGDGPQHF. The CDR3 nucleotides are TGTGCCAGCAGCACGCAGACAGGAGATGGGCCCCAGCATTTT.

CDR3 bases: TGCGCCAGCAGCCAAGAGGCACGATGGACTTCCTACGAGCAGTACTTC. This codes for CASSQEARWTSYEQYF. V gene TRBV4-3 combines with J gene TRBJ2-7, with D maybe TRBD2 (5 bases). The CDR3 is made up of 16 amino acids. The germline V gene has CDR1 LGHNA and CDR2 YSLEER. The V end was cut by 0 bases, the J end by 1 base, with 13 bases between.

The chain combines TRBV9 with TRBJ1-1, with D hard to call. The germline CDR1 and CDR2 sequences are SGDLS and YYNGEE. V lost 4 bases and J 2 bases, leaving 9 bases between the germline ends. The CDR3 loop spans 13 amino acids. The CDR3 sequence: CASSSLYNTEAFF. The CDR3 nucleotides read TGTGCCAGCAGCTCTCTATATAACACTGAAGCTTTCTTT.

V and J are TRBV5-1 and TRBJ2-1; possibly TRBD2 for D (6 bases). Trimming took off 4 bases at V and 6 bases at J, with 20 bases between the two ends. The CDR3 contains 16 residues. Per the germline V gene, CDR1 is SGHRS and CDR2 is YFSETQ. Here the CDR3 reads CASSVQLASGSNEQFF. The CDR3 bases are TGCGCCAGCAGCGTCCAACTAGCCTCGGGGAGCAATGAGCAGTTCTTC.

The chain couples TRBV6-1 to TRBJ2-2; TRBD2 aligns across 8 bases. Unmatched junction bases numbered 3, after V lost 2 bases and J lost 4 bases. Germline V gene data show CDR1 as MNHNS and CDR2 as SASEGT. The CDR3 loop spans 15 amino acids. CDR3 nucleotides: TGTGCCAGCAGTGAATTAGCGGGAAGCACCGGGGAGCTGTTTTTT. Its translation: CASSELAGSTGELFF.

In its sample, this clone is medium-sized (0.01 to 0.1%). The rearrangement joins TRBV28 to TRBJ2-5; D gene unclear. CDR1 and CDR2 from the germline V gene are MDHEN and SYDVKM. Trimming took off 5 bases at V and 4 bases at J, with 14 bases between the two ends. This CDR3 has 14 residues. CDR3 amino acids: CASSPGGMRETQYF. CDR3 nucleotides: TGTGCCAGCAGTCCTGGTGGTATGCGAGAGACCCAGTACTTC.

This clone was detected only a few times. The J gene is TRBJ2-2, the V gene TRBV7-3; no firm D call. The length of the CDR3 is 14 residues. Deletions cut 3 bases from V and 1 base from J, with 6 bases between. Germline lookup yields CDR1 SGHTA and CDR2 FQGTGA. CDR3 sequence (DNA): TGTGCCAGCAGCTTTACAGAGAACACCGGGGAGCTGTTTTTT. This translates into CASSFTENTGELFF.

This chain connects TRBV4-3 to TRBJ1-5, with 10 bases aligning to TRBD1. The CDR3 is 14 residues long. Unmatched junction bases numbered 1, after V lost 3 bases and J lost 5 bases. The germline CDR1 and CDR2 sequences are LGHNA and YSLEER. CDR3 DNA sequence: TGCGCCAGCAGCCAGGACAGGGGGGATCAGCCCCAGCATTTT. It is translated as CASSQDRGDQPQHF.